The clone carrying this TCR beta chain occurred a few times. Its antigen is unknown. TCRdb itself ran the 5' RACE reads through MiXCR, one entry per CDR3 protein. The top ten hold less than 0.35% of the sample, which has more than 1.5 million distinct CDR3 sequences, roughly 35% seen once. The length of the CDR3 is 18 residues. With V trimmed by 6 bases and J by 3 bases, 9 bases remained unmatched. The sample comes from a study of identical twins. Study outcomes and limitations: Conclusions were drawn cross-sectionally by statistical analysis, without following the same donors. Reduced insertions were recorded for abundant cord blood beta clonotypes, with no such pattern in memory repertoires.

The receptor's source is a newborn girl in good health. V is TRBV12-3 or TRBV12-4 and J is TRBJ2-1; TRBD2 agrees at 15 bases. Sequences were obtained from cord blood. CDR3 nucleotide sequence: TGTGCCAGCAGCCCCGTGGGGACTAGCGGGAGGCTCTACAATGAGCAGTTCTTC. Its protein is CASSPVGTSGRLYNEQFF.